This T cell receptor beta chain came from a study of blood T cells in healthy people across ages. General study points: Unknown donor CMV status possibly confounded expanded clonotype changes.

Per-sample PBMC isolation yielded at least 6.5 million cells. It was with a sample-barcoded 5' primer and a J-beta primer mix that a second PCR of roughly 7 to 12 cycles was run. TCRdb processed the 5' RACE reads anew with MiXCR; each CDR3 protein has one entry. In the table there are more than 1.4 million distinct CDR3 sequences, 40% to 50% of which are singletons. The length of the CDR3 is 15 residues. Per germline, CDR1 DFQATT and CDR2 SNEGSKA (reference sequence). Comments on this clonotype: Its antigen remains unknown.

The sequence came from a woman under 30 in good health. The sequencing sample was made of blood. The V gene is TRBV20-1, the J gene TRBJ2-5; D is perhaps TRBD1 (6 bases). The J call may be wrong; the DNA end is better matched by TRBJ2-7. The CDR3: CSARDKGQGNHEQYF. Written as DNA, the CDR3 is TGCAGTGCTAGAGATAAGGGGCAGGGGAACCACGAGCAGTACTTC.